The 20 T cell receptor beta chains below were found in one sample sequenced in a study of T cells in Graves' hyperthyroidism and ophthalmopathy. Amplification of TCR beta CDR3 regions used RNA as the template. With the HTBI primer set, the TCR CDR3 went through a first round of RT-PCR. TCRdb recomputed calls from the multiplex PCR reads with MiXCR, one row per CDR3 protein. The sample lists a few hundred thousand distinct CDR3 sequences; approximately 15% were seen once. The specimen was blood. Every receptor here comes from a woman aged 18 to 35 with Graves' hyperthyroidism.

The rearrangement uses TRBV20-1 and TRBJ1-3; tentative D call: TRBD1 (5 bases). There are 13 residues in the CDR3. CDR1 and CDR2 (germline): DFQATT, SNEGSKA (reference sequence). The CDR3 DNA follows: TGCAGCACACATGAGAACAGGGGAAACACCATATATTTT. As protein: CSTHENRGNTIYF.

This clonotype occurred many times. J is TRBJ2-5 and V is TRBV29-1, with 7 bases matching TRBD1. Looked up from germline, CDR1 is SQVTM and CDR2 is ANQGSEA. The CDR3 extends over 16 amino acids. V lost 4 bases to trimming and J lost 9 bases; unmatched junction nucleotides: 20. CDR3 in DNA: TGCAGCGTTGTAAGGGGAACAAGGGGGCAAGTAGGGGCCCAGTACTTC. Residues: CSVVRGTRGQVGAQYF.

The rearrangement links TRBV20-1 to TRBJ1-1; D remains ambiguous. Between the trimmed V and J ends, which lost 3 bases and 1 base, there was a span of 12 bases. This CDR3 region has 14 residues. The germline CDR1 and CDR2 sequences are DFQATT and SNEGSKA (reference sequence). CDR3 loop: CSASFGRQNTEAFF. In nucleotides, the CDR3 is TGCAGTGCTAGCTTCGGACGGCAGAACACTGAAGCTTTCTTT.

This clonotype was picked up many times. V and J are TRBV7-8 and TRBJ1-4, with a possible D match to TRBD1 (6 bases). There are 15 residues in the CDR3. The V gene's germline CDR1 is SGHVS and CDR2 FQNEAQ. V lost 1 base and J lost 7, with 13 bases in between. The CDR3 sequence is CASSLEGGSSEKLFF. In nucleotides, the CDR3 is TGTGCCAGCAGCTTAGAGGGGGGATCGAGTGAAAAACTGTTTTTT.

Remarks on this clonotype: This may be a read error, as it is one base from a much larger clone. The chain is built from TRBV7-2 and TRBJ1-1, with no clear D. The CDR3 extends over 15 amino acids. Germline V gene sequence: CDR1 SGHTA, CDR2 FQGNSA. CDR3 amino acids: CASSLAVRMNAEAFF. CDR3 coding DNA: TGTGCCAGCAGCTTAGCGGTACGAATGAACGCTGAAGCTTTCTTT.

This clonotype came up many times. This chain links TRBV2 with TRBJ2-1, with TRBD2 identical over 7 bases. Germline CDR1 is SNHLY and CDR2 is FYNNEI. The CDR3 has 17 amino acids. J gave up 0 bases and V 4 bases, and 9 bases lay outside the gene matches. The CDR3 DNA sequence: TGTGCCAGCAGTGGACCGGGACTACGGAGCTCCTACAATGAGCAGTTCTTC. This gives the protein CASSGPGLRSSYNEQFF.

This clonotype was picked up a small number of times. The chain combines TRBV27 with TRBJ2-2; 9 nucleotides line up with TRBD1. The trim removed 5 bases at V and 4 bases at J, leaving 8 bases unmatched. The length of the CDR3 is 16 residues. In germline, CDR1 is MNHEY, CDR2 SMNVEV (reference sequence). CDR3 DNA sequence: TGTGCCAGCAGTCAGCCGGGACAGGGTGTCACCGGGGAGCTGTTTTTT. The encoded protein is CASSQPGQGVTGELFF.

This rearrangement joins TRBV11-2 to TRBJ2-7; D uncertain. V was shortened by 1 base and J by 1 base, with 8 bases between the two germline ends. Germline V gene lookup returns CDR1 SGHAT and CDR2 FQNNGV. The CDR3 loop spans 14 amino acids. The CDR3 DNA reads TGTGCCAGCAGCTTAGGGGTCCATTCCTACGAGCAGTACTTC. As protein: CASSLGVHSYEQYF. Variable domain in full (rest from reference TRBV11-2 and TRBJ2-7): EAGVAQSPRYKIIEKRQSVAFWCNPISGHATLYWYQQILGQGPKLLIQFQNNGVVDDSQLPKDRFSAERLKGVDSTLKIQPAKLEDSAVYLCASSLGVHSYEQYFGPGTRLTVT.

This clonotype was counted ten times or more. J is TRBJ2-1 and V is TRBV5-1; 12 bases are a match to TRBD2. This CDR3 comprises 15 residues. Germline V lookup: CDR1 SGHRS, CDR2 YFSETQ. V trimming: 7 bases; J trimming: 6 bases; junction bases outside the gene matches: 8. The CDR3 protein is CASRQGLAGRNEQFF. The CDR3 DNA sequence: TGCGCCAGCCGCCAGGGACTAGCGGGCCGCAATGAGCAGTTCTTC. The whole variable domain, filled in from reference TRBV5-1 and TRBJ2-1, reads KAGVTQTPRYLIKTRGQQVTLSCSPISGHRSVSWYQQTPGQGLQFLFEYFSETQRNKGNFPGRFSGRQFSNSRSEMNVSTLELGDSALYLCASRQGLAGRNEQFFGPGTRLTVL.

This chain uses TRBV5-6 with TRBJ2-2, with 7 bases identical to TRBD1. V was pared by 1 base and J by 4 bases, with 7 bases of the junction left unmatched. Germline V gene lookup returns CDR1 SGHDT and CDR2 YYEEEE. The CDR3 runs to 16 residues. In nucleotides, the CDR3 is TGTGCCAGCAGCTTGATACAGGGGTCGGGCACCGGGGAGCTGTTTTTT. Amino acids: CASSLIQGSGTGELFF.

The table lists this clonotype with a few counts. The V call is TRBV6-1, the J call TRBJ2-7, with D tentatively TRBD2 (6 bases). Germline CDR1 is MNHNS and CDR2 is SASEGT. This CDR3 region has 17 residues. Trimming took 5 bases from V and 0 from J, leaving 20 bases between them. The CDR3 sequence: CASSSPRPGASSYEQYF. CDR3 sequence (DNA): TGTGCCAGCAGTTCCCCCCGGCCGGGAGCAAGCTCCTACGAGCAGTACTTC.

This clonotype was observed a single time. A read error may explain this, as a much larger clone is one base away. The CDR3 protein is CASSRAGLAGYNEQSF. The CDR3 nucleotides are TGTGCCAGCAGTCGAGCCGGACTAGCGGGGTACAATGAGCAGTCCTTC. J is TRBJ2-1 and V is TRBV6-2 or TRBV6-3, with 12 nucleotides matching TRBD2. The CDR3 runs to 16 residues. Germline V gene lookup returns CDR1 MNHEY and CDR2 SVGEGT.

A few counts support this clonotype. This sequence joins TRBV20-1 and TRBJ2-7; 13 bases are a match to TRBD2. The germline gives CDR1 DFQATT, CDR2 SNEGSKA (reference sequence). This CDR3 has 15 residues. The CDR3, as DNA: TGCAGCACGGAGGGGACTAGCGGGACCTCCTACGAGCAGTACTTC. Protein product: CSTEGTSGTSYEQYF.

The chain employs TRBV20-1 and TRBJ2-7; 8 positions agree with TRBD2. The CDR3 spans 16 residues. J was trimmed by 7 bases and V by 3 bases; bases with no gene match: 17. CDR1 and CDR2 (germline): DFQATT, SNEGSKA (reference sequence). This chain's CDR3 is CSASALGSGTRGEQYF. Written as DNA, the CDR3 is TGCAGTGCTAGTGCTCTTGGTAGCGGGACCCGGGGGGAGCAGTACTTC.

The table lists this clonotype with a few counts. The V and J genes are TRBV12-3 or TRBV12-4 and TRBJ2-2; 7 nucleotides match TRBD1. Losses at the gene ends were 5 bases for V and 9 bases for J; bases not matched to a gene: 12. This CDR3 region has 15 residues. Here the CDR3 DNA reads TGTGCCAGCAGTCCTCCGGGGACAGAAAACCGGGAGCTGTTTTTT. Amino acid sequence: CASSPPGTENRELFF.

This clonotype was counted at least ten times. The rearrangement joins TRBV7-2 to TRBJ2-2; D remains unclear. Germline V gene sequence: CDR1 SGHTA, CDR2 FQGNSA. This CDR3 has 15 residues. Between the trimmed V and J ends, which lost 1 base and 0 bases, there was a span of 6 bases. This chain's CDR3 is CASSLVLSNTGELFF. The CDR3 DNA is TGTGCCAGCAGCTTAGTTCTGTCGAACACCGGGGAGCTGTTTTTT. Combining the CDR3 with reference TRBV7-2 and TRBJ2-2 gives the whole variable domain GAGVSQSPSNKVTEKGKDVELRCDPISGHTALYWYRQSLGQGLEFLIYFQGNSAPDKSGLPSDRFSAERTGGSVSTLTIQRTQQEDSAVYLCASSLVLSNTGELFFGEGSRLTVL.

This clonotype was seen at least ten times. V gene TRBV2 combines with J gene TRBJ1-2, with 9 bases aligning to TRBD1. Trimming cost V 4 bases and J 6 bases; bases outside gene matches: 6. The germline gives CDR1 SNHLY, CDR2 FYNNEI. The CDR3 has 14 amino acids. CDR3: CASSAGTGYNGYTF. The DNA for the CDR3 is TGTGCCAGCAGTGCCGGGACAGGGTATAATGGCTACACCTTC.

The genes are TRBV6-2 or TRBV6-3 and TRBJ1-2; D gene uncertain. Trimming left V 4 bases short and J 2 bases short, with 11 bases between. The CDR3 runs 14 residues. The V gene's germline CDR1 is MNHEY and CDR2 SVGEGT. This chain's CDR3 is CASSSSRLNYGYTF. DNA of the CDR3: TGTGCCAGCAGTTCCAGCAGGTTAAACTATGGCTACACCTTC.

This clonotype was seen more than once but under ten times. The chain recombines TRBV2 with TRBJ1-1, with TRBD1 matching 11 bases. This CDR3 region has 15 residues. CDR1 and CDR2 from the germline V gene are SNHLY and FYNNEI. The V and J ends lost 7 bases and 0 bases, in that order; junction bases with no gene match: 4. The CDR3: CASKRTGGLNTEAFF. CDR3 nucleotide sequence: TGTGCCAGCAAGAGGACAGGGGGCTTGAACACTGAAGCTTTCTTT.

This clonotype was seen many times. CDR3 DNA: TGTGCCAGCAGCTCACAGGGGGATTACTACAATGAGCAGTTCTTC. As protein: CASSSQGDYYNEQFF. V gene TRBV11-2 combines with J gene TRBJ2-1; TRBD1 aligns across 8 bases. Per the germline V gene, CDR1 is SGHAT and CDR2 is FQNNGV. Trimming at V came to 4 bases and at J to 3 bases, leaving 5 bases not matched to a gene. The length of the CDR3 is 15 residues.